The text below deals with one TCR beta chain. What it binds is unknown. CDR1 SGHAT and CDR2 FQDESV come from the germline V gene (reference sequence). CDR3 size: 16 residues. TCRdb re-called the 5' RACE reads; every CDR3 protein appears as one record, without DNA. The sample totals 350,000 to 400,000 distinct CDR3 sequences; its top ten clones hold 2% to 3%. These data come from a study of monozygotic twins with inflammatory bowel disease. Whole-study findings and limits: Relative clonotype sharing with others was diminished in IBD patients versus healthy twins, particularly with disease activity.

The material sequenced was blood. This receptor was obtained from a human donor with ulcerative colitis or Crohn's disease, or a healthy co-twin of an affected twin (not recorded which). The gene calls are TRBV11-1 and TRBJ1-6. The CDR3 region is CASSLRRSSYNSPLHF.